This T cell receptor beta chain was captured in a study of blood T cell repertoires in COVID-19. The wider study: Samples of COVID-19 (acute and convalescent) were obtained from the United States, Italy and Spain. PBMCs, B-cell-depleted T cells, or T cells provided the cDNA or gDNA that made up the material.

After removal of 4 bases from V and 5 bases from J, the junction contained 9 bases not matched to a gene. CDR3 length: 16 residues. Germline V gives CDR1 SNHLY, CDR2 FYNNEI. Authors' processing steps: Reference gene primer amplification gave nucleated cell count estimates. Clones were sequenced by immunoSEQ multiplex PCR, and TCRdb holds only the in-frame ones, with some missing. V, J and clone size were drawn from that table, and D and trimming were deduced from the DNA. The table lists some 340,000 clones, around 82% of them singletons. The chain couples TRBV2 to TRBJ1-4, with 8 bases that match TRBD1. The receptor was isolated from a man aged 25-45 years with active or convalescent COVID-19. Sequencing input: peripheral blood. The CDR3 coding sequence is TGTGCCAGCAGTGTTGGCCTAACAGGGGGGAATGAAAAACTGTTTTTT. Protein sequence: CASSVGLTGGNEKLFF.